The 3 T cell receptor beta chains below come from one sample, sequenced in a study of technical replicates of blood from a few donors. Clones were sequenced by immunoSEQ multiplex PCR, and TCRdb holds only the in-frame ones, with some missing. This sample has approximately 76,000 clones, with 65% to 90% found just once. Sequenced: PBMCs. Source of these receptors: a human donor in good health. Some clones in this sample may be carry-over from other donors' samples.

The V and J genes are TRBV18 and TRBJ2-7; 13 nucleotides line up with TRBD2. The germline CDR1 and CDR2 sequences are KGHSH and LQKENI. Trimming at V came to 6 bases and at J to 3 bases, leaving 8 bases not matched to a gene. The CDR3 length is 16 residues. CDR3 loop: CASSFGLAGVIYEQYF. CDR3 coding DNA: TGTGCCAGCTCTTTCGGACTAGCGGGGGTGATCTACGAGCAGTACTTC. Full variable domain (rest looked up from reference TRBV18 and TRBJ2-7): NAGVMQNPRHLVRRRGQEARLRCSPMKGHSHVYWYRQLPEEGLKFMVYLQKENIIDESGMPKERFSAEFPKEGPSILRIQQVVRGDSAAYFCASSFGLAGVIYEQYFGPGTRLTVT.

The chain carries TRBV9 and TRBJ2-7; D call uncertain. Germline V gives CDR1 SGDLS, CDR2 YYNGEE. V was pared by 0 bases and J by 6 bases, with 10 bases between. CDR3 length: 13 amino acids. The CDR3 here is CASSVDEYREQYF. CDR3 coding DNA: TGTGCCAGCAGCGTAGATGAGTACCGCGAGCAGTACTTC.

The gene calls are TRBV19 and TRBJ2-6, with TRBD1 matching over 7 bases. Germline lookup yields CDR1 LNHDA and CDR2 SQIVND (reference sequence). This CDR3 has 17 amino acids. Trimming at V came to 4 bases and at J to 4 bases, leaving 10 bases not matched to a gene. For the CDR3, the DNA is TGTGCCAGTAGTAATACCGGGACAGCGCCAGGGGCCAACGTCCTGACTTTC. Protein product: CASSNTGTAPGANVLTF.